This T cell receptor (beta chain) was identified in a study of control samples from healthy donors and cancer patients. Here immunoSEQ multiplex PCR was the method, and the copy in TCRdb shows in-frame clones only, minus some. Counted here are 95,000 to 150,000 clones, around nine tenths occurring once; the ten biggest clones make up 9% to 14%. The CDR3 loop spans 13 amino acids. V was trimmed by 3 bases and J by 3 bases, leaving 6 bases between them. CDR1 is MNHEY, CDR2 SMNVEV, per germline (reference sequence). This sequence originates from a man between 25 and 39 years old in good health. Sequencing was done on a sample of blood. This sequence joins TRBV27 and TRBJ1-3; possible D gene TRBD1, 5 bases. The CDR3 DNA is TGTGCCAGCAGTTTTACAGGTGGAAACACCATATATTTT. Its translation is CASSFTGGNTIYF.